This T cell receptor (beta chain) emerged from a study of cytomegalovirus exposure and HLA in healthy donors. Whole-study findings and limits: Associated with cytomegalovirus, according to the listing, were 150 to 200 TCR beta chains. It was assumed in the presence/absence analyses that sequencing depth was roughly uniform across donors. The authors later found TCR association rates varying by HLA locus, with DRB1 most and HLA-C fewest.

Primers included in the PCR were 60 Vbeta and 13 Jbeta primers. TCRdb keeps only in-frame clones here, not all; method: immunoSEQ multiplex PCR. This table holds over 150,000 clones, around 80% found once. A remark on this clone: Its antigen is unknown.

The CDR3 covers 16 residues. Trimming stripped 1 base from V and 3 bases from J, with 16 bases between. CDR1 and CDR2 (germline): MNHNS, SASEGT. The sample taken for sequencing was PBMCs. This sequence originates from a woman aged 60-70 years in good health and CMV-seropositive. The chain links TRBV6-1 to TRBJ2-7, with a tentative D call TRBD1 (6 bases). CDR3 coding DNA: TGTGCCAGCAGTGAAGGGCCACAGGGCATCGGCTACGAGCAGTACTTC. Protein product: CASSEGPQGIGYEQYF.